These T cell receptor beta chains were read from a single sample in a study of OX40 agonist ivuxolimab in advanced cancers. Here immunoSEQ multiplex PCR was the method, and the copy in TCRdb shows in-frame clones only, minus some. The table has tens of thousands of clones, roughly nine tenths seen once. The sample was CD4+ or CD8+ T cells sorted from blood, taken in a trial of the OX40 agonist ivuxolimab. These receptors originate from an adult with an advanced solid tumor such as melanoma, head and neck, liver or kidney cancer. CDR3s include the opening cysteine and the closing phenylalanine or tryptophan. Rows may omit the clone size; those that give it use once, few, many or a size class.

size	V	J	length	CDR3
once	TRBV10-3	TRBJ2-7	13	CAISEGQGDEQYF
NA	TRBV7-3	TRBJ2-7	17	CASSLEDGGQGADEQYF
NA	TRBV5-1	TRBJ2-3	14	CASSLGRPTDTQYF
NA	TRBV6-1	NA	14	CASSDGRIHYEQYF
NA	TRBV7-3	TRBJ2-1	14	CASSLENAYNEQFF
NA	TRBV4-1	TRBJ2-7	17	CASSQATLTGTSYEQYF
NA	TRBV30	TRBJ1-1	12	CALHRGFAEAFF
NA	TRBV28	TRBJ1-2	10	CASGTDGYTF
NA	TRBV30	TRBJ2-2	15	CAWSLETGDTGELFF
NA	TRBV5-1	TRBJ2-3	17	CASSLEGGRLGPDTQYF
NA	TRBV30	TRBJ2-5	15	CAWSTGTTYQETQYF
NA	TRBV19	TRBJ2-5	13	CASRDSGQETQYF
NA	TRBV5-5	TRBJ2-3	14	CASSSGGVTDTQYF
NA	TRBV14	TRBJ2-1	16	CASSLGTGRHYNEQFF
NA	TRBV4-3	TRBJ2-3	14	CASSQAGEEDTQYF
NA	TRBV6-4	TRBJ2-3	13	CASSDSTSDTQYF
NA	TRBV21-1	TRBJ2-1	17	CASSNSSRPYTDNEQFF
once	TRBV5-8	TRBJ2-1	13	CASSWGQGYEQFF
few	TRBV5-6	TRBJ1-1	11	CASSLNTEAFF
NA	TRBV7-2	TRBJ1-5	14	CASSLDGSNQPQHF
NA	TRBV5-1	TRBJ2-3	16	CASSLGLAGFTDTQYF
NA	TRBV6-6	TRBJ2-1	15	CASRTRRGRGDEQFF
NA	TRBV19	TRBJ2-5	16	CASSPGTGGMVETQYF
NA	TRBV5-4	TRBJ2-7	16	CASSLRGERRRYEQYF
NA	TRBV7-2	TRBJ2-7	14	CASSSRDSFYEQYF
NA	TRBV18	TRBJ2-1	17	CASSPGAGVALNNEQFF
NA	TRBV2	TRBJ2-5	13	CASLRDLEETQYF
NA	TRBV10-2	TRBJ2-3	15	CASSLAGGNRDTQYF
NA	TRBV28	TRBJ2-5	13	CASSSRGGETQYF
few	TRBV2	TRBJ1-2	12	CASIREGYGYTF